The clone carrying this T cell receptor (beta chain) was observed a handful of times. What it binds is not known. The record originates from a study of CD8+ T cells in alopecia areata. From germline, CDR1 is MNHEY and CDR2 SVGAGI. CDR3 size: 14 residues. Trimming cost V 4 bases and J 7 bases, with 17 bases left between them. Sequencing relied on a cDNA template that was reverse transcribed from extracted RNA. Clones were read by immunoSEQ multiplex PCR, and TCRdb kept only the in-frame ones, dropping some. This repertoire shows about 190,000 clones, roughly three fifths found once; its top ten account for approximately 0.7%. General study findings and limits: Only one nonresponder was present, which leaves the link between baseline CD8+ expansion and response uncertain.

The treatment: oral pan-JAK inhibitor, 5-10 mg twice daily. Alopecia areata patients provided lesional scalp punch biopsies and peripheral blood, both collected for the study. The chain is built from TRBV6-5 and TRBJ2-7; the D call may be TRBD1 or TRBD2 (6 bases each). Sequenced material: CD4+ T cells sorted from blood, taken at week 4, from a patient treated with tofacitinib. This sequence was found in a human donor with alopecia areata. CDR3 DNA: TGTGCCAGCAGTTCCCAAGGAGGGGGGAGGGAGCAGTACTTC. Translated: CASSSQGGGREQYF.